The clone carrying this T cell receptor beta chain was found a few times. Its antigen remains unidentified. The data are from a study of T cells after yellow fever vaccination. Broader study findings: A secondary response was less intense yet reached its peak sooner, at day 5 versus 15.

V shed 2 bases, J shed 1 base, and the junction held 8 bases outside the gene matches. The CDR3 length is 17 residues. Germline CDR1 is SGDLS and CDR2 is YYNGEE. TCR cDNA was made by 5'RACE template switching, adding a universal primer site and UMIs. TCRdb reanalysed the 5' RACE reads using MiXCR and keeps one entry per CDR3 protein. There are some 550,000 distinct CDR3 sequences in the sample; 15% to 20% occur only once, and roughly an eighth lies in the top ten. The clonotype was recovered from a man in his thirties or forties who received the YFV17D yellow fever vaccine. This chain uses TRBV9 with TRBJ1-1; 10 bases align to TRBD1. The sequenced sample was PBMCs, obtained 15 days after the yellow fever booster vaccination. CDR3 residues: CASSVDPTGGSNTEAFF. The CDR3 DNA reads as TGTGCCAGCAGCGTTGATCCGACAGGGGGCTCGAACACTGAAGCTTTCTTT.